This record looks at one T cell receptor (beta chain) sequence and its context. Its target is not known. This specimen comes from a study of T cells in Graves' hyperthyroidism and ophthalmopathy. The study enrolled patients aged 18 to 65 with newly diagnosed hyperthyroidism of under 2 months' duration. Pregnant or lactating patients were excluded, as were those with uncontrolled infection or other autoimmune disease. Germline-derived CDR1 and CDR2 are ENHRY and SYGVKD. This CDR3 region has 16 residues. V shed 11 bases and J shed 0 bases, with 22 bases lying between them. Findings and limits, study-wide: Ophthalmopathy and stable hyperthyroidism were separated by a 13 V-J model.

The investigators amplified TCR beta CDR3 regions from RNA transcripts. The study used the HTBI primer set for a first-round RT-PCR of the TCR CDR3. One entry per CDR3 protein, called by TCRdb with MiXCR from the multiplex PCR reads. The data contain some 510,000 distinct CDR3 sequences, less than 25% of them seen just once; the ten biggest clones take up around 27%. The chain couples TRBV10-3 to TRBJ1-1, with D possibly being TRBD1 (6 bases). The sequenced sample consisted of blood. The sequence derives from a young man with Graves' hyperthyroidism. In DNA form, the CDR3 reads TGTGCCTCTACACTGGGTCAGGGGTGGTTGAACACTGAAGCTTTCTTT. Its translation is CASTLGQGWLNTEAFF.